The clone carrying this T cell receptor beta chain was recorded once. This record comes from a study of cytomegalovirus exposure and HLA in healthy donors. PCR was performed using 60 Vbeta and 13 Jbeta primers. Assay used: immunoSEQ multiplex PCR; TCRdb lists only in-frame clones, some missing. Found here are 170,000 or so clones, 84% of them singletons; the top ten hold 4% to 6%. The CDR3 consists of 13 residues. Germline assignment: CDR1 MDHEN and CDR2 SYDVKM. V lost 6 bases and J 3 bases, leaving 11 bases between the germline ends. The material sequenced was PBMCs. This clonotype was obtained from a man between 18 and 35 years old in good health and CMV-seronegative. The chain carries TRBV28 and TRBJ2-5, with D possibly being TRBD2 (6 bases). The CDR3 loop is CASREGGKETQYF. CDR3 nucleotides: TGTGCCAGCAGGGAAGGAGGGAAAGAGACCCAGTACTTC.